The source of this T cell receptor beta chain is a study of blood T cell repertoires in COVID-19. The overall study: Acute-phase and convalescent COVID-19 samples originated in the United States, Italy and Spain. Sources were T cells, B-cell-depleted T cells, or PBMCs; the material itself was cDNA or gDNA.

Per the study methods: Amplification of reference gene primers was used by the study to estimate nucleated cell counts. TCRdb keeps only in-frame clones here, not all; method: immunoSEQ multiplex PCR. From that table come the V and J calls and clone size; the DNA was used to work out D and trimming. The repertoire includes tens of thousands of clones, approximately 84% of them detected once, and about 14% sits in the top ten. The germline V gene encodes CDR1 SQVTM and CDR2 ANQGSEA. V lost 7 bases, J lost 8 bases, and 17 bases lay in between. CDR3 length equals 13 residues. The sample was peripheral blood. This sequence originates from a human donor in a cohort sampled during active COVID-19. The V call is TRBV29-1, the J call TRBJ1-4, with D perhaps matching TRBD1 (6 bases). The CDR3 sequence: CSALTGLAEKLFF. The DNA for the CDR3 is TGCAGCGCCCTGACAGGTTTAGCAGAAAAACTGTTTTTT.